Shown below are 15 T cell receptor beta chains from a single sample sequenced in a study of regulatory T cells in long-lasting Graves disease. Arm-PCR of CDR3 regions and iRepertoire HTBI primers were the basis on which TCR beta libraries were built. Via MiXCR, TCRdb re-called the multiplex PCR reads, giving one row per CDR3 protein. Of 410,000 or so distinct CDR3 sequences in the sample, around 14% were seen once. The time point was: newly diagnosed GD, antithyroid drugs for less than 3 months. Scientists built the TCR library using RNA that was extracted from PBMCs. These data are also associated with another study on T cells in Graves' hyperthyroidism and ophthalmopathy.

The sequencing used peripheral blood mononuclear cells (PBMCs), collected at new diagnosis, from a patient treated with antithyroid drugs. The receptors were gathered from a woman aged 30 to 39 with Graves disease.

In the case of this clonotype: This may be a read error: a much more frequent sequence differs by one nucleotide. The chain recombines TRBV12-3 or TRBV12-4 with TRBJ2-7; 11 positions match TRBD1. J was trimmed by 12 bases and V by 4 bases; bases with no gene match: 23. The CDR3 loop spans 18 amino acids. CDR3 amino acids: CASSSTGTGGSGGPSTYF. The CDR3 DNA is TGTGCCAGCAGTTCCACCGGGACAGGGGGAAGCGGGGGCCCCTCGACGTACTTC.

At least ten counts were recorded for this clonotype. In DNA form, the CDR3 reads TGTGCCAGCAGCTTAGGGGGTAGGGGGACCTACAATGAGCAGTTCTTC. Translating it yields CASSLGGRGTYNEQFF. This chain links TRBV7-2 with TRBJ2-1; tentatively, D is TRBD1 (6 bases). Trimming cost V 1 base and J 2 bases, with 12 bases left between them. Germline CDR1 and CDR2: SGHTA and FQGNSA. This CDR3 has 16 amino acids.

The CDR3 region has the DNA TGCAGCGTTGTAGGACAGGGCTATGGCTACACCTTC. It yields the protein CSVVGQGYGYTF. The chain is built from TRBV29-1 and TRBJ1-2, with TRBD1 matching 8 bases. J was trimmed by 4 bases and V by 4 bases; bases with no gene match: 2. Germline loops: CDR1 SQVTM, CDR2 ANQGSEA. This CDR3 comprises 12 residues.

The chain is built from TRBV5-5 and TRBJ1-5; 10 nucleotides match TRBD1. Germline V gene data show CDR1 as SGHKS and CDR2 as YYEKEE (reference sequence). The trim removed 5 bases at V and 4 bases at J, leaving 6 bases unmatched. CDR3 size: 15 residues. Here the CDR3 DNA reads TGTGCCAGCAGTGCTCGGACAGGGGGTAATCAGCCCCAGCATTTT. This encodes CASSARTGGNQPQHF.

The V gene is TRBV9, the J gene TRBJ2-1; 8 bases map to TRBD2. Losses at the gene ends were 0 bases for V and 9 bases for J; bases not matched to a gene: 11. The CDR3 is 16 residues long. Germline-derived CDR1 and CDR2 are SGDLS and YYNGEE. The DNA of the CDR3 is TGTGCCAGCAGCGTAGGCGGGAGCGGGGGTCAAGGTGAGCAGTTCTTC. Protein: CASSVGGSGGQGEQFF.

This clonotype was detected ten times or more. J is TRBJ2-5 and V is TRBV2; D remains ambiguous. Trimming took 5 bases from V and 2 from J, leaving 9 bases between them. This CDR3 has 13 residues. CDR1 and CDR2 (germline): SNHLY, FYNNEI. Here the CDR3 DNA reads TGTGCCAGCAGTAGAAATGAACAAGAGACCCAGTACTTC. It is translated as CASSRNEQETQYF.

This clonotype was detected a few times. The rearrangement uses TRBV5-1 and TRBJ2-7; D uncertain. The germline V and J ends were trimmed by 2 bases and 6 bases, with 18 bases remaining between them. The CDR3 spans 15 residues. Germline CDR1 and CDR2: SGHRS and YFSETQ. The CDR3 protein is CASSFLGGHLTEQYF. CDR3 nucleotides: TGCGCCAGCAGCTTTCTAGGTGGGCATCTTACCGAGCAGTACTTC.

For this clonotype: Compared with germline, one end of the junction differs, possibly owing to a read error. The genes are TRBV28 and TRBJ2-6, with D possibly matching TRBD1 (6 bases). The CDR3 covers 17 residues. CDR1 and CDR2 from the germline V gene are MDHEN and SYDVKM. The CDR3 region is CASSPQGSGSAANVLTF. The CDR3 bases are TGTGCCAGCAGTCCACAGGGATCGGGGTCTGCGGCCAACGTCCTGACTTTC.

Details on this clonotype: This may be a read error: a much more frequent sequence differs by one nucleotide. The chain links TRBV11-2 to TRBJ2-3; D is ambiguous. The end of the DNA is better explained by TRBJ2-5, so the J call may be wrong. CDR1 SGHAT and CDR2 FQNNGV come from the germline V gene. This CDR3 contains 11 residues. CDR3 in DNA: TGTGCCGGCACCCAGGCAGAGACCCAGTACTTC. This sequence encodes CAGTQAETQYF.

The chain recombines TRBV7-9 with TRBJ2-5; maybe TRBD1 (5 bases). The CDR3 runs 14 residues. The germline V gene has CDR1 SEHNR and CDR2 FQNEAQ (reference sequence). The V gene lost 1 base and the J gene lost 4 bases, with 10 bases spanning the gap. CDR3 sequence reads: CASSLGWGAETQYF. DNA for the CDR3: TGTGCCAGCAGCTTAGGATGGGGCGCAGAGACCCAGTACTTC.

Details on this clonotype: A much larger clone lies a single base off, so this may be a read error. The chain recombines TRBV5-1 with TRBJ2-3, with a weak D call TRBD2 (6 bases). CDR3 size: 16 residues. Germline V gene data show CDR1 as SGHRS and CDR2 as YFSETQ. The CDR3 here is CASNRKGKTSTDAQYF. CDR3 coding DNA: TGCGCCAGCAACCGAAAAGGGAAAACTAGCACAGATGCGCAGTATTTT. Looking up the rest from reference TRBV5-1 and TRBJ2-3 gives the full variable domain: KAGVTQTPRYLIKTRGQQVTLSCSPISGHRSVSWYQQTPGQGLQFLFEYFSETQRNKGNFPGRFSGRQFSNSRSEMNVSTLELGDSALYLCASNRKGKTSTDAQYFGPGTRLTVL.

This clonotype was found many times. The genes are TRBV20-1 and TRBJ2-7, with no clear D. CDR1 is DFQATT, CDR2 SNEGSKA, per germline (reference sequence). V gave up 5 bases and J gave up 0 bases, with 8 bases separating them. There are 12 residues in the CDR3. The DNA for the CDR3 is TGCAGTGCTCCGACGGGCTCCTACGAGCAGTACTTC. Protein: CSAPTGSYEQYF.

This clonotype was recorded many times. This chain links TRBV24-1 with TRBJ2-7, with 9 bases identical to TRBD1. V was clipped by 5 bases and J by 7 bases; unmatched bases: 2. Germline V gives CDR1 KGHDR, CDR2 SFDVKD. The CDR3 consists of 12 residues. The CDR3 nucleotides are TGTGCCACCAGTGTGACAGGGGGGGAGCAGTACTTC. It codes for CATSVTGGEQYF.

The rearrangement joins TRBV19 to TRBJ2-4, with a possible D match to TRBD2 (6 bases). The CDR3 length is 14 residues. Germline CDR1 LNHDA, CDR2 SQIVND (reference sequence). V was cut by 5 bases and J by 4 bases, with 12 bases left in between. CDR3 DNA sequence: TGTGCCAGTAGTTTGGGACTTCCTAAAAACATTCAGTACTTC. It encodes CASSLGLPKNIQYF.

This clonotype occurred a few times. The chain couples TRBV6-1 to TRBJ2-5; TRBD2 matches at 9 bases. Trimming cost V 10 bases and J 5 bases; bases outside gene matches: 11. Germline lookup yields CDR1 MNHNS and CDR2 SASEGT. This CDR3 comprises 14 residues. CDR3 in amino acids: CATHPGLAFETQYF. The CDR3 nucleotides are TGTGCCACGCATCCGGGACTAGCATTCGAGACCCAGTACTTC.